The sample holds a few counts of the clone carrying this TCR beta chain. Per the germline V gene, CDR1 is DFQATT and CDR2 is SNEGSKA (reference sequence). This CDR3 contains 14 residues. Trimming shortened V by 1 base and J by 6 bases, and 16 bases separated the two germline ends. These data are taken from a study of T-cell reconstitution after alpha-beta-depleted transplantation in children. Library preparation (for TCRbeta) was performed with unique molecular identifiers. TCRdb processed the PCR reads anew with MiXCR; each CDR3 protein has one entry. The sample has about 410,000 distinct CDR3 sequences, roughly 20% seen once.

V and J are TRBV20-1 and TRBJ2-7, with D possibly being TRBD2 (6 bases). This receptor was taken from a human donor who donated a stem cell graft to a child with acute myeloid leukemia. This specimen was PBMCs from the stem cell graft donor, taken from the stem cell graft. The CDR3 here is CSARAARGTGEQYF. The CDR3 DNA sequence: TGCAGTGCTAGAGCGGCTAGAGGGACTGGCGAGCAGTACTTC.